Following are 18 T cell receptor beta chains from one sample sequenced in a study of T cell responses to AZD1222 COVID-19 vaccine. Assay used: immunoSEQ multiplex PCR; TCRdb lists only in-frame clones, some missing. The data hold approximately 130,000 clones, with 90% observed a single time. The material was peripheral blood, obtained on day 0 of AZD1222 vaccination. Every receptor here comes from an adult in good health.

V gene TRBV28 combines with J gene TRBJ2-3, with 10 positions matching TRBD2. Germline V gene data show CDR1 as MDHEN and CDR2 as SYDVKM. The CDR3 consists of 13 residues. The J segment lost 3 bases and the V segment lost 6 bases, leaving 0 bases of the junction unmatched. The CDR3 loop is CASRGLATDTQYF. For the CDR3, the DNA is TGTGCCAGCAGGGGACTAGCGACAGATACGCAGTATTTT.

Only one count was recorded for this clone. This rearrangement joins TRBV4-1 to TRBJ1-2; TRBD1 matches 8 bases. From germline, CDR1 is MGHRA and CDR2 YSYEKL. Germline trimming cut 3 bases from V and 7 bases from J; bases unmatched to any gene: 7. The CDR3 runs to 14 residues. As DNA, the CDR3 is TGCGCCAGCAGCCACGGACAGGGAAGTGGTGGCTACACCTTC. Encoded protein: CASSHGQGSGGYTF.

This clone was seen a single time. This sequence joins TRBV5-6 and TRBJ2-7; 8 nucleotides line up with TRBD2. Germline-derived CDR1 and CDR2 are SGHDT and YYEEEE. V lost 5 bases, J lost 3 bases, and 4 bases stayed unmatched. This CDR3 has 13 amino acids. The chain's CDR3 is CASRYGGGYEQYF. DNA for the CDR3: TGTGCCAGCAGGTACGGGGGGGGCTACGAGCAGTACTTC. The full variable domain, completed using reference TRBV5-6 and TRBJ2-7, is DAGVTQSPTHLIKTRGQQVTLRCSPKSGHDTVSWYQQALGQGPQFIFQYYEEEERQRGNFPDRFSGHQFPNYSSELNVNALLLGDSALYLCASRYGGGYEQYFGPGTRLTVT.

This chain links TRBV3-1 (or the pseudogene TRBV3-2) with TRBJ2-5; unclear D gene. Germline loops: CDR1 LGHDT, CDR2 YNNKEL (reference sequence). The V gene lost 2 bases and the J gene lost 3 bases, with 7 bases spanning the gap. This CDR3 is built from 13 residues. The CDR3 loop is CASSQLEKETQYF. CDR3 in DNA: TGTGCCAGCAGCCAATTAGAGAAAGAGACCCAGTACTTC.

The rearrangement uses TRBV6-5 and TRBJ2-2; D is unclear. V was trimmed by 8 bases and J by 1 base, leaving 11 bases between them. The CDR3 runs 14 residues. Germline assignment: CDR1 MNHEY and CDR2 SVGAGI. CDR3 bases: TGTGCCAGCGCGCCGCGGTGGAACACCGGGGAGCTGTTTTTT. Encoded protein: CASAPRWNTGELFF.

The chain has TRBV10-3 and TRBJ2-7, with a tentative D call TRBD2 (5 bases). In germline, CDR1 is ENHRY, CDR2 SYGVKD. Deletions cut 3 bases from V and 4 bases from J, with 19 bases between. The CDR3 contains 16 residues. CDR3 nucleotide sequence: TGTGCCATCAGTGAAGTAGGAGGCCGGGCCGATTACGAGCAGTACTTC. It specifies CAISEVGGRADYEQYF.

The chain joins TRBV2 to TRBJ2-6; D not resolved. V lost 5 bases and J 2 bases, leaving 7 bases between the germline ends. Looked up from germline, CDR1 is SNHLY and CDR2 is FYNNEI. The CDR3 length is 14 residues. The CDR3, as DNA: TGTGCCAGCAGTACCACCCCTGGGGCCAACGTCCTGACTTTC. Translation: CASSTTPGANVLTF.

A few counts support this clone. The chain uses TRBV18 and TRBJ2-1, with 11 bases lining up with TRBD2. Germline V gene lookup returns CDR1 KGHSH and CDR2 LQKENI. V shed 4 bases and J 8 bases; nucleotides not matched to a gene: 7. The CDR3 length is 15 residues. The CDR3 bases are TGTGCCAGCTCACAGGGACTAGCGGTCTCCGATGAGCAGTTCTTC. Its translation: CASSQGLAVSDEQFF.

J is TRBJ2-5 and V is TRBV5-1; D not certain. Trimming took 5 bases from V and 5 from J, leaving 10 bases between them. CDR3 length equals 12 residues. Germline loops: CDR1 SGHRS, CDR2 YFSETQ. The CDR3: CASRSGEETQYF. CDR3 nucleotides: TGCGCCAGCAGATCGGGCGAGGAGACCCAGTACTTC.

This clone was detected once. The J gene is TRBJ1-6, the V gene TRBV27; D not certain. The CDR3 covers 15 residues. Germline V CDR1 and CDR2: MNHEY, SMNVEV (reference sequence). V gave up 4 bases and J gave up 0 bases, with 7 bases separating them. Here the CDR3 DNA reads TGTGCCAGCAGTTCCCCGAGCTCCTATAATTCACCCCTCCACTTT. The encoded protein is CASSSPSSYNSPLHF.

This clone was seen only once. The chain carries TRBV30 and TRBJ1-5, with D possibly TRBD1 on 6 matching bases. Trimming took 2 bases from V and 5 from J, leaving 10 bases between them. This CDR3 is 13 amino acids long. Germline lookup yields CDR1 GTSNPN and CDR2 SVGIG (reference sequence). The CDR3 DNA sequence: TGTGCCTGGAGTTCAGGGGTAGATCAGCCCCAGCATTTT. Protein sequence: CAWSSGVDQPQHF.

The chain links TRBV5-1 to TRBJ2-1; 10 bases are shared with TRBD2. Per the germline V gene, CDR1 is SGHRS and CDR2 is YFSETQ. The CDR3 spans 15 residues. J gave up 3 bases and V 4 bases, and 4 bases lay outside the gene matches. CDR3 sequence (DNA): TGCGCCAGCAGCCCTAGCGGGAGAAACTACAATGAGCAGTTCTTC. Protein product: CASSPSGRNYNEQFF.

The V and J genes are TRBV6-2 or TRBV6-3 and TRBJ1-1, with 10 bases matching TRBD1. Germline CDR1 and CDR2: MNHEY and SVGEGT. The CDR3 runs 18 residues. The junction had 9 bases not matched to a gene; V was cut back by 2 bases and J by 0 bases. This CDR3 is CASSYPTGGGIMNTEAFF. In nucleotides, the CDR3 is TGTGCCAGCAGTTACCCGACAGGGGGCGGCATTATGAACACTGAAGCTTTCTTT.

This chain joins TRBV5-1 and TRBJ2-2; D might be TRBD1 (6 bases). The germline V gene has CDR1 SGHRS and CDR2 YFSETQ. The CDR3 loop spans 17 amino acids. Deletions cut 0 bases from V and 0 bases from J, with 12 bases between. The CDR3 reads CASSLGPGHPNTGELFF. The CDR3 region has the DNA TGCGCCAGCAGCTTGGGTCCGGGACACCCGAACACCGGGGAGCTGTTTTTT. Together with reference TRBV5-1 and TRBJ2-2, the CDR3 gives the full variable domain: KAGVTQTPRYLIKTRGQQVTLSCSPISGHRSVSWYQQTPGQGLQFLFEYFSETQRNKGNFPGRFSGRQFSNSRSEMNVSTLELGDSALYLCASSLGPGHPNTGELFFGEGSRLTVL.

The chain carries TRBV27 and TRBJ1-5; 8 bases map to TRBD1. Trimming cost V 2 bases and J 11 bases; bases outside gene matches: 8. This CDR3 contains 14 residues. From germline, CDR1 is MNHEY and CDR2 SMNVEV (reference sequence). The CDR3 DNA reads as TGTGCCAGCAGTTTAACGGGACAGGTCGAGGCCCAGCATTTT. Its protein product is CASSLTGQVEAQHF.

V and J are TRBV25-1 and TRBJ2-3; D is unclear. V lost 8 bases, J lost 10 bases, and 13 bases lay in between. Germline assignment: CDR1 MGHDK and CDR2 SYGVNS. The length of the CDR3 is 11 residues. CDR3 amino acids: CASGLRVAQYF. DNA for the CDR3: TGTGCCAGCGGCCTACGGGTCGCGCAGTATTTT.

The chain has TRBV6-2 or TRBV6-3 and TRBJ2-2, with 8 bases lining up with TRBD2. The germline gives CDR1 MNHEY, CDR2 SVGEGT. The V segment lost 0 bases and the J segment 7 bases; nucleotides outside the gene matches: 4. The CDR3 runs to 15 residues. This chain's CDR3 is CASSYSSGRGGELFF. CDR3 nucleotides: TGTGCCAGCAGTTACTCGAGCGGGAGAGGCGGGGAGCTGTTTTTT.

The chain recombines TRBV6-1 with TRBJ1-2, with a tentative D call TRBD1 (6 bases). Germline-derived CDR1 and CDR2 are MNHNS and SASEGT. The V and J ends lost 2 bases and 8 bases respectively, with 12 bases between them. The CDR3 covers 13 residues. The CDR3 coding sequence is TGTGCCAGCAGTGAAACGGGGGCTCGGGGCTACACCTTC. Protein sequence: CASSETGARGYTF.